This TCR beta chain is from a study of brain T cells in children with intractable seizures. Study results and caveats: Pre-surgery blood may have been undersampled, hiding some clones. Known viral epitope-specific CDR3s closely matched each case's top public brain CDR3. Only CDR3 sequence similarity suggested viral specificity, without known HCMV serostatus.

Using immunoSEQ multiplex PCR, the repertoire was profiled, and TCRdb retains in-frame clones only, with some absent. The repertoire has around 8,000 clones, roughly 73% of them found once; the top ten carry more than 7.5%. Points on this clone: Antigen specificity is unknown.

CDR1 and CDR2 from the germline V gene are MNHNS and SASEGT. V lost 3 bases, J lost 6 bases, and 0 bases stayed unmatched. The CDR3 extends over 14 amino acids. Surgery cases with the highest brain T cell transcript signatures were chosen for sequencing. Before surgery, patients took at least one anti-epileptic drug. This TCR was sampled from a boy in the first two years of life with tuberous sclerosis and intractable seizures. Sequencing used resected brain tissue, obtained at surgery. The gene calls are TRBV6-1 and TRBJ2-3, with 13 bases lining up with TRBD2. CDR3 nucleotides: TGTGCCAGCAGTGAGGGACTAGCGGGGGATACGCAGTATTTT. Encoded protein: CASSEGLAGDTQYF.